This TCR beta chain was documented in a study of cytomegalovirus exposure and HLA in healthy donors. Overall study findings and caveats: In a later analysis, V- and J-gene trimming of beta chains associated with a DCLRE1C missense variant, replicated independently.

PCR primers comprised 60 Vbeta and 13 Jbeta primers. Sequencing was performed with immunoSEQ multiplex PCR; in TCRdb, only in-frame clones are kept and a portion is missing. The data show 160,000 or so clones, approximately 85% seen once. CDR1 and CDR2 (germline): GTSNPN, SVGIG (reference sequence). This CDR3 has 13 residues. V lost 0 bases to trimming and J lost 4 bases, with 9 bases between them. Nominal health characterized the donors when sampled, though unrecorded immune exposures were likely. With respect to this clone: Its antigen remains unknown.

The chain employs TRBV30 and TRBJ1-2; tentatively, D is TRBD1 (5 bases). Sequencing was performed on PBMCs. This TCR was recovered from a man aged 50 to 59 in good health and CMV-seropositive. The CDR3 DNA reads TGTGCCTGGAGTGTAGGGGTTCTCTATGGCTACACCTTC. Protein product: CAWSVGVLYGYTF.